Listed below are T cell receptor beta chains from one sample, sequenced in a study of T cell changes during pregnancy in multiple sclerosis. TCRdb's copy holds only in-frame clones and misses some; the assay was immunoSEQ multiplex PCR. The sample holds 100,000 or so clones, about 93% seen once. Sample: peripheral blood, taken after pregnancy. These receptor sequences come from a female donor in good health, enrolled as a control in a pregnancy study. Both conserved end residues are part of each CDR3. The order of the fields is J gene, D gene, V gene, CDR3 protein, CDR3 DNA. The D gene is left open where the match is weak.

TRBJ2-3 . TRBV11-3 CASSLAQSTDTQYF TGTGCCAGCAGCTTAGCTCAGTCGACAGATACGCAGTATTTT
TRBJ2-7 . TRBV5-1 CASSLGQGPLEQYF TGCGCCAGCAGCTTGGGGCAGGGGCCTTTGGAGCAGTACTTC
TRBJ1-1 . TRBV2 CASRARGGRINTEAFF TGTGCCAGCAGGGCCCGGGGGGGCCGCATAAACACTGAAGCTTTCTTT
TRBJ2-3 . TRBV4-1 CASSQGRGGQGKKDTQYF TGCGCCAGCAGCCAAGGGAGGGGAGGGCAGGGGAAGAAAGATACGCAGTATTTT
TRBJ2-5 . TRBV6-5 CASSYNRGATETQYF TGTGCCAGCAGTTACAATAGGGGCGCAACAGAGACCCAGTACTTC
TRBJ1-1 . TRBV27 CASGAPGRGVSGAFF TGTGCCAGCGGAGCCCCCGGGCGGGGGGTCTCGGGAGCTTTCTTT
TRBJ2-3 TRBD2 TRBV5-1 CASSIGLAGTQYF TGCGCCAGCAGCATCGGACTAGCGGGCACGCAGTATTTT
TRBJ2-7 TRBD1 TRBV29-1 CSVDLGQGATYEQYF TGCAGCGTTGATTTAGGACAGGGGGCCACCTACGAGCAGTACTTC
TRBJ2-1 . TRBV5-1 CASSIGPSGEQFF TGCGCCAGCAGCATTGGTCCGTCCGGTGAGCAGTTCTTC
TRBJ1-2 . TRBV11-2 CASSSASGVANYGYTF TGTGCCAGCAGCTCGGCCTCAGGGGTTGCTAACTATGGCTACACCTTC
TRBJ2-6 TRBD2 TRBV9 CASSGGPGGTPHVLTF TGTGCCAGCAGCGGTGGGCCGGGAGGGACACCCCACGTCCTGACTTTC
TRBJ1-1 . TRBV2 CASSVEVDTEAFF TGTGCCAGCAGTGTAGAAGTAGACACTGAAGCTTTCTTT
TRBJ2-1 . TRBV2 CASTLTSPDNEQFF TGTGCCAGCACCCTGACTAGTCCGGACAATGAGCAGTTCTTC
TRBJ2-2 TRBD2 TRBV5-1 CASRGTSGNTGELFF TGCGCCAGCCGAGGCACTAGCGGGAACACCGGGGAGCTGTTTTTT